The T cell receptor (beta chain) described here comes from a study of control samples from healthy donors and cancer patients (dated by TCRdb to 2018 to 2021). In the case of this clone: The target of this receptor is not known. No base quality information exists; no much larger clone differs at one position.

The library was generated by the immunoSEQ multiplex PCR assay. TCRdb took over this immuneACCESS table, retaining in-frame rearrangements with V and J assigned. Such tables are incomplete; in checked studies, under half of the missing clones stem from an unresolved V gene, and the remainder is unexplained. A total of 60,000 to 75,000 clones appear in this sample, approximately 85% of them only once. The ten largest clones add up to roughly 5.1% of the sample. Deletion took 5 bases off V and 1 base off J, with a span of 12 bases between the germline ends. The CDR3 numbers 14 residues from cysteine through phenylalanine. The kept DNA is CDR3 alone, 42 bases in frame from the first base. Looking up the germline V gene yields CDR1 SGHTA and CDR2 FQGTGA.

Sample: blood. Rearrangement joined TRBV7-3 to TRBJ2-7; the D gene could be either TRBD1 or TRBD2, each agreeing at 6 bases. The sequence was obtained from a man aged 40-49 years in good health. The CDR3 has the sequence CASSPQGGSYEQYF. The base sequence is TGTGCCAGCAGCCCGCAAGGGGGGTCCTACGAGCAGTACTTC.